The source of this TCR beta chain is a study of PD-1 blockade in classical Hodgkin lymphoma. The table came from immunoSEQ multiplex PCR; TCRdb's copy has only in-frame clones and leaves some out. There are about 13,000 clones in the sample; 70% to 90% occur only once, and about 17% lies in the top ten. V dropped 1 base and J dropped 0 bases, with 7 bases sitting between them. In germline, CDR1 is SGHVS, CDR2 FQNEAQ. The CDR3 loop spans 14 amino acids. The time point here: cycle 4 day 1 (C4D1), after about 6 weeks of nivolumab. Each and every patient relapsed after autologous stem cell transplantation, and patients got differing brentuximab vedotin exposure. There are a few counts of this clone.

Material: peripheral blood mononuclear cells (PBMCs), obtained before the fourth cycle of nivolumab. The receptor was derived from a human donor with classical Hodgkin lymphoma. The chain combines TRBV7-8 with TRBJ2-7; unclear D gene. The CDR3 sequence is CASSLVLSSYEQYF. In DNA, the CDR3 is TGTGCCAGCAGCTTAGTTTTAAGCTCCTACGAGCAGTACTTC.